What follows describes a single T cell receptor (beta chain). No cognate antigen has been identified for it. Per-nucleotide qualities are absent, and no much larger clonotype sits a single base away. Each collaborating institution followed its own protocols to collect whole blood in K2EDTA tubes. For TCRbeta analysis, collaborators shipped samples as frozen whole blood, isolated PBMCs, or DNA extracted from either of those sample types. This sample stems from a study of blood T cell repertoires in COVID-19 (dated by TCRdb to the early 2020s). Regarding the complete study: Collaborator samples came from the United States, Italy and Spain and covered acute and convalescent phases of COVID-19. The prospective study material was composed of cDNA or gDNA derived from T cells, B-cell-depleted T cells, or PBMCs. Subjects who had been exposed to COVID-19, were actively infected with it, or had recovered from it provided the deeply sampled blood TCRbeta repertoires that made up the dataset. The repertoires were released in a freely available public database meant as a resource for research on the immune response to SARS-CoV-2. Samples came from the ongoing ImmuneRACE study (first 160 participants) plus 1,254 subjects from 6 global collaborators. Sample metadata almost always included a de-identified subject ID, COVID-19 status, age in years and sex. HLA class I and class II types, where available, came from metadata supplied by the sample provider rather than from assay-based typing.

The immunoSEQ Assay, a bias-controlled multiplex PCR, was used to amplify TCRbeta CDR3 regions from genomic DNA. Concerning the study's data processing: The number of nucleated cells in each sample was estimated by amplification of reference gene primers within the assay. Sequence reads were collapsed and filtered to measure the absolute abundance of every unique TCRbeta CDR3 rearrangement. Productive Simpson clonality was computed per sample as the square root of Simpson's diversity index over productive rearrangements. What TCRdb holds here is the immuneACCESS table cut down to in-frame rearrangements. Part of the clones is not present; checked against another copy, under half of the missing clones reflect an unresolved V gene, and the others are unexplained. V and J calls and clone size are copied from that table; D and trimming were computed from the DNA. Counted in this sample were approximately 68,000 clones; roughly 91% of them appeared once. Roughly 7% of the sample rests with the top ten.

The paper as a whole reports these results and caveats: How much clinical and demographic metadata was included differed by source and by participant, and the metadata was provided uncurated.

This receptor was obtained from a man aged 50-59 years with active COVID-19. Sequencing input: peripheral blood.

The DNA is as follows: TGTGCCAGCCCGATATGGGAAGGGGCGGAAGATACGCAGTATTTT. Translated, this gives CASPIWEGAEDTQYF. Recombination linked TRBV5-3 to TRBJ2-3; a weak D assignment points to TRBD1 (5 bases agree). TRBV5-3 is an open reading frame, and its role is uncertain. Measured from the cysteine to the phenylalanine, the CDR3 is 15 residues long. Only the CDR3 DNA stays, 45 bases, in frame from base 1. Relative to germline, V is 8 bases shorter and J is 5 bases shorter, with 21 bases between their ends.